Listed here are 8 T cell receptor beta chains from one sample, sequenced in a study of blood T cell repertoires in COVID-19. TCRdb's copy holds only in-frame clones and misses some; the assay was immunoSEQ multiplex PCR. The sample has some 150,000 clones, about 85% seen once. The sample taken for sequencing was peripheral blood. These receptors all come from a woman aged 70 to 79 with acute or convalescent COVID-19.

This clone was observed once. This chain links TRBV6-5 with TRBJ1-2; 9 nucleotides align to TRBD1. The CDR3 is made up of 14 amino acids. Germline V gene sequence: CDR1 MNHEY, CDR2 SVGAGI. V lost 6 bases, J lost 5 bases, and 7 bases stayed unmatched. The CDR3 loop is CASRTGTGTYGYTF. The CDR3 coding sequence is TGTGCCAGCAGAACCGGGACAGGGACGTATGGCTACACCTTC.

The chain joins TRBV29-1 to TRBJ1-1; 7 nucleotides match TRBD1. The J segment lost 4 bases and the V segment lost 5 bases, leaving 4 bases of the junction unmatched. The CDR3 spans 12 residues. From germline, CDR1 is SQVTM and CDR2 ANQGSEA. The CDR3 DNA sequence: TGCAGCGTTCAACAGGGGTTCACTGAAGCTTTCTTT. Residues: CSVQQGFTEAFF.

The CDR3 bases are TGTGCCAGCAGGACCCCAGGGCAGGGCGGCAAAAACATTCAGTACTTC. Residues: CASRTPGQGGKNIQYF. This rearrangement joins TRBV28 to TRBJ2-4, with D maybe TRBD1 (5 bases). The CDR3 consists of 16 residues. Germline V gene sequence: CDR1 MDHEN, CDR2 SYDVKM. Trimming shortened V by 6 bases and J by 3 bases, and 18 bases separated the two germline ends.

This chain connects TRBV3-1 (or the pseudogene TRBV3-2) to TRBJ1-2; D is ambiguous. The CDR3 has 13 residues. Germline lookup yields CDR1 LGHDT and CDR2 YNNKEL (reference sequence). V lost 5 bases, J lost 12 bases, and 19 bases lay in between. The CDR3 sequence is CASSTRAPGNHTF. Here the CDR3 DNA reads TGTGCCAGCAGCACCCGGGCACCCGGGAACCACACCTTC.

V usage is TRBV4-1 and J usage is TRBJ1-2; the D gene is possibly TRBD1 (5 bases). Trimming cost V 1 base and J 8 bases, with 11 bases left between them. CDR1 is MGHRA and CDR2 is YSYEKL in the germline V gene. This CDR3 region has 13 residues. The CDR3, as DNA: TGCGCCAGCAGCCAAGTGGAGGGGCGCGGCTACACCTTC. Amino acid sequence: CASSQVEGRGYTF.

This chain links TRBV7-8 with TRBJ2-3, with D unclear. This CDR3 is 15 amino acids long. Trimming shortened V by 1 base and J by 0 bases, and 8 bases separated the two germline ends. Germline-derived CDR1 and CDR2 are SGHVS and FQNEAQ. CDR3 amino acids: CASSLVPVSTDTQYF. CDR3 sequence (DNA): TGTGCCAGCAGCTTAGTGCCGGTTAGCACAGATACGCAGTATTTT.

The chain links TRBV2 to TRBJ1-4, with 7 bases lining up with TRBD1. The trim removed 4 bases at V and 0 bases at J, leaving 2 bases unmatched. The CDR3 is made up of 15 amino acids. Germline V gene data show CDR1 as SNHLY and CDR2 as FYNNEI. The CDR3 DNA reads as TGTGCCAGCAGTGCCCAGGGGGCAACTAATGAAAAACTGTTTTTT. Its protein is CASSAQGATNEKLFF.

The table lists this clone with a few counts. CDR3 protein: CASSRDSAGELFF. CDR3 DNA sequence: TGTGCCAGCAGCCGGGACTCCGCCGGGGAGCTGTTTTTT. The chain is built from TRBV5-4 and TRBJ2-2; possible D gene TRBD2, 6 bases. V was cut by 4 bases and J by 6 bases, with 10 bases left in between. Germline V gene data show CDR1 as SGHNT and CDR2 as YYREEE (reference sequence). This CDR3 has 13 residues. The full variable domain, in which reference TRBV5-4 and TRBJ2-2 provide the parts outside the CDR3, is ETGVTQSPTHLIKTRGQQVTLRCSSQSGHNTVSWYQQALGQGPQFIFQYYREEENGRGNFPPRFSGLQFPNYSSELNVNALELDDSALYLCASSRDSAGELFFGEGSRLTVL.